Described below is a single T cell receptor beta chain sequence and its context. Its antigen target is currently unknown. No base qualities exist here, and no much larger clone lies one base off it. The CDR3 runs 14 amino acids, cysteine and phenylalanine included. CDR3 DNA only is kept here, 42 bases in frame from base 1. CDR1 and CDR2 are read off the germline V gene as MNHEY and SVGAGI. The V and J ends are trimmed by 6 bases and 6 bases, leaving 17 bases between them. Read against the paper, the sample's treatment or condition label means: about 20 received Ad26.COV2.S at low or high dose, single or two shots; 5 received placebo; per-sample allocation not given. Repertoires of vaccine and placebo recipients were sequenced from samples taken on day 63 after the first injection. Between 29 July and 7 August 2020, Cohort 1b enrolled approximately 26 adults aged 18-55 years at one site in Boston, USA. Ad26.COV2.S consisted of a replication-incompetent adenovirus type 26 vector by which a prefusion-stabilized SARS-CoV-2 spike protein from the original Wuhan strain was expressed.

The data are from a study of Ad26.COV2.S vaccination and SARS-CoV-2 variants (dated by TCRdb to about 2021). At the level of the whole study: Vaccine-arm donors came from COV1001, a multicentre, randomized, double-blind, placebo-controlled phase I-IIa trial of Ad26.COV2.S in healthy adults. Dosing of Ad26.COV2.S was intramuscular, at either 5x10^10 or 1x10^11 viral particles, delivered as one shot or as two shots spaced 56 days apart. Sequencing of the TCRbeta repertoire served to evaluate the specificity and breadth of SARS-CoV-2-reactive T cell receptors following Ad26.COV2.S vaccination. The TCR-sequenced set comprised approximately 30 samples: around 20 Ad26.COV2.S vaccine recipients, 5 placebo recipients and 8 SARS-CoV-2 convalescent individuals. Trial participants were randomized into five groups of five, in which low-dose or high-dose Ad26.COV2.S was given once or twice, or placebo was given on both occasions. Throughout the experiments and outcome assessment, investigators stayed blinded to trial group allocation.

TCRbeta CDR3 regions were sequenced with the immunoSEQ Assay. After extraction, genomic DNA underwent amplification by bias-controlled multiplex PCR, followed by high-throughput sequencing. From the authors' description of their analysis: To quantify the absolute abundance of every unique TCRbeta CDR3 region, sequences were collapsed and filtered. T cell fraction was estimated by normalizing TCRbeta template counts to usable DNA, with usable DNA measured through amplification of reference genes found in all nucleated cells. Repertoire TCRs were annotated as SARS-CoV-2-specific by exact matching of V gene, CDR3 amino acid sequence and J gene to a known reactive TCR set. The reference SARS-CoV-2 TCR set was derived from MIRA and filtered for enrichment in COVID-19-positive ImmuneCODE repertoires, a step that removed public or cross-reactive TCRs. Based on the MIRA antigens, annotated TCRs were further analysed at the level of specific ORF or position within ORF. Depth was the summed frequency of annotated unique rearrangements, while breadth was defined as annotated unique rearrangements over total unique productive rearrangements. TCR breadth was compared between groups using two-sided Wilcoxon rank-sum tests. Held by TCRdb, this immuneACCESS table contains in-frame sequences only and omits some clones. Under half of the omission traces to an unresolved V gene where checked; the cause of the rest is unknown. The DNA was the basis for D and trimming; V, J and clone size are from that table. The sample profile shows about 390,000 clones; 80% to 90% of them were found once. The ten largest clones capture more than 3% of the sample.

Results and caveats for the whole study, not just this receptor: The authors noted that total T cell responses may have been underestimated by the TCR breadth and depth analyses. Spike-specific TCR breadth was higher in Ad26.COV2.S recipients than in placebo recipients (P = 0.0014). After vaccination, spike-specific CD8+ and CD4+ T cell responses were reported to show substantial breadth. The study was not powered for comparison of responses between vaccine doses or regimens. Vaccine and placebo recipients had comparable non-spike TCR breadth, which fits with the vaccine containing only spike.

This TCR came from a person between 18 and 65 years old who received the Ad26.COV2.S COVID-19 vaccine or a placebo. The material was peripheral blood, obtained in a trial of Ad26.COV2.S vaccine versus placebo. Rearrangement joined TRBV6-5 to TRBJ1-2; TRBD1 is possibly the D segment (5 matching bases). The DNA sequence is given as TGTGCCAGCAGCCTTAGCGCCGGGACTGATGGCTACACCTTC. Translated, it gives CASSLSAGTDGYTF.